A selection of T cell receptor beta chains follows, all from one sample in a study of shared clonotypes between healthy human individuals. The method was immunoSEQ multiplex PCR; TCRdb's version includes in-frame clones alone and lacks a portion of them. The profile shows 2 million to 2.5 million clones, roughly 91% of them singletons. Sequenced sample: naive CD8+ T cells from PBMCs. All receptors come from a young man in good health. Some clones in this sample may be carry-over from other donors' samples. The CDR3 runs from the conserved cysteine through the conserved F or W. The D gene is left open where the match is weak. Rows may omit the clone size; those that give it use once, few, many or a size class.

v_gene,d_gene,j_gene,abundance,CDR3nt,CDR3aa
TRBV2,.,TRBJ2-2,once,TGTGCCAGCAGAGATGACAGTGGTGGCACCGGGGAGCTGTTTTTT,CASRDDSGGTGELFF
TRBV7-6,.,TRBJ2-7,.,TGTGCCAGCAGCACCGGGACACGCTCCTACGAGCAGTACTTC,CASSTGTRSYEQYF
TRBV7-8,.,TRBJ1-2,.,TGTGCCAGCAGCATCGGACAGCTAAAGGGCTACACCTTC,CASSIGQLKGYTF
TRBV6-4,.,TRBJ1-5,once,TGTGCCAGCAGTGGTTCTAGCGGGCAGAATTATCAGCCCCAGCATTTT,CASSGSSGQNYQPQHF
TRBV28,.,TRBJ2-7,.,TGTGCCAGCAGCCAGCCACAGGGACTAAACTACGAGCAGTACTTC,CASSQPQGLNYEQYF
TRBV5-1,.,TRBJ1-2,.,TGCGCCAGCAGCTCAGGGGCAAGCGGCTACACCTTC,CASSSGASGYTF
TRBV19,TRBD1,TRBJ1-1,.,TGTGCCAGTAGTCCACGGACAGGGGGAAGAATGGGAACTGAAGCTTTCTTT,CASSPRTGGRMGTEAFF
TRBV6-5,TRBD1,TRBJ2-2,.,TGTGCCAGCAGTCCCGGGACAGGAGACACCGGGGAGCTGTTTTTT,CASSPGTGDTGELFF
TRBV7-9,.,TRBJ1-1,once,TGTGCCAGCAGCTTAGCAGGAGATATCTACATGAACACTGAAGCTTTCTTT,CASSLAGDIYMNTEAFF
TRBV11-2,TRBD2,TRBJ2-3,.,TGTGCCAGCTCATACGGGGGGGCAGATACGCAGTATTTT,CASSYGGADTQYF
TRBV27,.,TRBJ1-5,.,TGTGCCAGCAGTTTTAGAGGGGTGGGGCAGCCCCAGCATTTT,CASSFRGVGQPQHF
TRBV7-9,TRBD2,TRBJ2-1,.,TGTGCCAGCAGCCTACCCGGGACTAGCGGGAGGGCCTGGGGCAATGAGCAGTTCTTC,CASSLPGTSGRAWGNEQFF
TRBV7-9,.,TRBJ2-1,once,TGTGCCAGCACCGAGGGATCCGGGGAGCAGTTCTTC,CASTEGSGEQFF
TRBV6-1,TRBD2,TRBJ2-5,.,TGTGCCAGCAGTGTACCTAGCGGGAGTAGCCAAGAGACCCAGTACTTC,CASSVPSGSSQETQYF
TRBV13,TRBD2,TRBJ2-7,.,TGTGCCAGCAGCGGAAGAACTAGCGGGAGGGGAGAGCAGTACTTC,CASSGRTSGRGEQYF
TRBV9,TRBD1,TRBJ2-2,.,TGTGCCAGCAGCCCCAGACAGGGTCCACCCGGGGAGCTGTTTTTT,CASSPRQGPPGELFF
TRBV4-1,.,TRBJ1-5,.,TGCGCCAGCAGCCAAACTTCCCAGGGTCAGCCCCAGCATTTT,CASSQTSQGQPQHF
TRBV13,TRBD1,TRBJ2-7,.,TGTGCCAGCAGCTCAACAGGGGGGATCTCCTACGAGCAGTACTTC,CASSSTGGISYEQYF
TRBV10-3,TRBD1,TRBJ2-7,.,TGTGCCATCAGTGAGGGGTCAGGGGGCGGTTACGAGCAGTACTTC,CAISEGSGGGYEQYF
TRBV7-9,.,TRBJ2-3,.,TGTGCCAGCAGCTGGGGACCTCCGGGGGCTACTAGCACAGATACGCAGTATTTT,CASSWGPPGATSTDTQYF
TRBV15,.,TRBJ2-7,.,TGTGCCACCAGCATGGAGCCCCTCGGAGTTTTGTACGAGCAGTACTTC,CATSMEPLGVLYEQYF
TRBV10-3,.,TRBJ2-1,.,TGTGCCATCAGTGAGAGTGCGGGATTTTATAATGAGCAGTTCTTC,CAISESAGFYNEQFF
TRBV10-2,TRBD1,TRBJ1-5,.,TGCGCCAGCAGGGCCGGACAGGGGTACAATCAGCCCCAGCATTTT,CASRAGQGYNQPQHF
TRBV9,.,TRBJ1-1,.,TGTGCCAGCAGCGTAGGTGACGCACTGGGCACTGAAGCTTTCTTT,CASSVGDALGTEAFF
TRBV5-1,.,TRBJ1-4,.,TGCGCCAGCAACGCAAGGGACCCCTTGGATGCTAATGAAAAACTGTTTTTT,CASNARDPLDANEKLFF
TRBV13,.,TRBJ1-2,.,TGTGCCAGCAGTCTCAGGCGGGTGGCAGGGACGCACTATGGCTACACCTTC,CASSLRRVAGTHYGYTF
TRBV7-2,.,TRBJ2-7,.,TGTGCCAGCAGACATCCTGGCACCTACGAGCAGTACTTC,CASRHPGTYEQYF
TRBV7-9,.,TRBJ1-1,.,TGTGCCAGCAGCAGTGCAGTCACTGAAGCTTTCTTT,CASSSAVTEAFF
TRBV15,.,TRBJ1-1,.,TGTGCCACCAGCAGGGTAGCCAGGGTGAACACTGAAGCTTTCTTT,CATSRVARVNTEAFF
TRBV6-4,TRBD1,TRBJ2-6,.,TGTGCCAGCAGTCCACAGGGGGAGAGGGGGGCCAACGTCCTGACTTTC,CASSPQGERGANVLTF
TRBV27,.,TRBJ2-3,.,TGTGCCAGTTGTAAAGGAGGGCCGTCCACAGATACGCAGTATTTT,CASCKGGPSTDTQYF
TRBV4-3,.,TRBJ2-5,once,TGCGCCAGCAGCCAAGATGGCGGCAGAAAAGAGACCCAGTACTTC,CASSQDGGRKETQYF
TRBV5-1,.,TRBJ2-5,.,TGCGCCAGCAGCCCCGCGATCGGCGGGGGCCACGTAGAGACCCAGTACTTC,CASSPAIGGGHVETQYF
TRBV6-4,TRBD2,TRBJ2-3,.,TGTGCCAGCAGTGTACTAGCGGGAATGCCCACAGATACGCAGTATTTT,CASSVLAGMPTDTQYF
TRBV29-1,.,TRBJ2-7,.,TGCAGCGTTGAAGGGAGGGAGTACGAGCAGTACTTC,CSVEGREYEQYF
TRBV7-9,TRBD2,TRBJ2-7,.,TGCGCCAGCAGCCAAGAAGCGGGAGGGGAGCACGGGGAGCAGTACTTC,CASSQEAGGEHGEQYF
TRBV7-9,.,TRBJ1-3,.,TGTGCCAGCAGCTCGCCGAGGGACAAGCTCTCTGGAAACACCATATATTTT,CASSSPRDKLSGNTIYF
TRBV11-1,.,TRBJ1-1,once,TGTGCCAGCAGCTTCAGATCCTCGTGGGAAGCGAACACTGAAGCTTTCTTT,CASSFRSSWEANTEAFF
TRBV14,.,TRBJ2-2,few,TGTGCCAGCAGCCAAGACCTAACCGGGGAGCTGTTTTTT,CASSQDLTGELFF
TRBV4-1,TRBD2,TRBJ2-7,.,TGCGCCAGCAGCCAAGTAATCGGCGGGAGGGCCTACGAGCAGTACTTC,CASSQVIGGRAYEQYF
TRBV25-1,.,TRBJ2-7,.,TGTGCCAGCAGTGCGGGGACCTACGAGCAGTACTTC,CASSAGTYEQYF
TRBV30,.,TRBJ1-1,.,TGTGCCTGGAGCCTGACAGTCATGAACACTGAAGCTTTCTTT,CAWSLTVMNTEAFF
TRBV7-2,.,TRBJ2-1,.,TGTGCCAGCACCCCCGGCGGGCAGGGTGGTAATGAGCAGTTCTTC,CASTPGGQGGNEQFF
TRBV27,.,TRBJ2-7,.,TGTGCCAGCAGTTCCGTAAGCCTCTCCTACGAGCAGTACTTC,CASSSVSLSYEQYF
TRBV6-5,.,TRBJ2-7,.,TGTGCCAGCAGCCTGGAGGGCAGTTCCTACGAGCAGTACTTC,CASSLEGSSYEQYF
TRBV7-8,TRBD2,TRBJ2-7,.,TGTGCCAGCAGCTCAGGGGGTGGACTAGCGGACTCCTACGAGCAGTACTTC,CASSSGGGLADSYEQYF
TRBV9,TRBD2,TRBJ2-1,.,TGTGCCAGCAGCCGGGGACTAGCTGGTAACTACAATGAGCAGTTCTTC,CASSRGLAGNYNEQFF
TRBV2,TRBD1,TRBJ1-1,.,TGTGCCAGCTGTCAGACAGGGACGGGCACTGAAGCTTTCTTT,CASCQTGTGTEAFF
TRBV13,TRBD1,TRBJ2-7,.,TGTGCCAGCAGCTCGGACAGGATGGGGCAGTACTTC,CASSSDRMGQYF